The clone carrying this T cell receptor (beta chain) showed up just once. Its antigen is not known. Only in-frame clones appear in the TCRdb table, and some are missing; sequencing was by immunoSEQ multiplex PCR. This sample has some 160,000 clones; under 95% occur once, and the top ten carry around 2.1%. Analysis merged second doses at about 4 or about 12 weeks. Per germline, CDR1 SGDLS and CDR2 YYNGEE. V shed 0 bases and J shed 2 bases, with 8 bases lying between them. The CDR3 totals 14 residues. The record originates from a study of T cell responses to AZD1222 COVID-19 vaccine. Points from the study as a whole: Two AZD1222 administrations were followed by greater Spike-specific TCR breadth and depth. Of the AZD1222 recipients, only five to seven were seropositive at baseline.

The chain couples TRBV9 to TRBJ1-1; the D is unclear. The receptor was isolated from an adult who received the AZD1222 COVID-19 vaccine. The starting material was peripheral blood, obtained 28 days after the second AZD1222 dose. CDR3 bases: TGTGCCAGCAGCGTAGTTGGCAGCAACACTGAAGCTTTCTTT. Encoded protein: CASSVVGSNTEAFF.